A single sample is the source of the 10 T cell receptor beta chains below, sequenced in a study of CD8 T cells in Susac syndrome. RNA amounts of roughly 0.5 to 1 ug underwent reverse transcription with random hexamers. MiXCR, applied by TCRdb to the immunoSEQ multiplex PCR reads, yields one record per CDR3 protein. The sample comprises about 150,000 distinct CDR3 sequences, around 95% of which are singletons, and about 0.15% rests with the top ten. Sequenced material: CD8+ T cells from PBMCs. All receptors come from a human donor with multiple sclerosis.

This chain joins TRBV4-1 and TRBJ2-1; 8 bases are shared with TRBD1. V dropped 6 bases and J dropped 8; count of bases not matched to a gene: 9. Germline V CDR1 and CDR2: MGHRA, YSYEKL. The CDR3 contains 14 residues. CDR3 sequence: CASSQWTGSYEQFF. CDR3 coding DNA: TGCGCCAGCAGTCAGTGGACAGGGAGTTATGAGCAGTTCTTC.

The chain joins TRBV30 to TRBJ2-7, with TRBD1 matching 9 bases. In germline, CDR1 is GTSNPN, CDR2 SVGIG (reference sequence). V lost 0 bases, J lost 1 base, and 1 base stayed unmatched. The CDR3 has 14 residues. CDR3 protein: CAWSVGQGSYEQYF. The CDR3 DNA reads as TGTGCCTGGAGTGTGGGACAGGGTTCCTACGAGCAGTACTTC. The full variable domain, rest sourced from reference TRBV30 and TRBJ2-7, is SQTIHQWPATLVQPVGSPLSLECTVEGTSNPNLYWYRQAAGRGLQLLFYSVGIGQISSEVPQNLSASRPQDRQFILSSKKLLLSDSGFYLCAWSVGQGSYEQYFGPGTRLTVT.

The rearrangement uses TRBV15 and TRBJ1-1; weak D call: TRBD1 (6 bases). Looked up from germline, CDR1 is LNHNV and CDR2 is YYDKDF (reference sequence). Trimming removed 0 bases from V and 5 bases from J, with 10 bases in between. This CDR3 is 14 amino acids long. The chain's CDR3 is CATSRDRGWTEAFF. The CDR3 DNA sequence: TGTGCCACCAGCAGAGACAGGGGATGGACTGAAGCTTTCTTT.

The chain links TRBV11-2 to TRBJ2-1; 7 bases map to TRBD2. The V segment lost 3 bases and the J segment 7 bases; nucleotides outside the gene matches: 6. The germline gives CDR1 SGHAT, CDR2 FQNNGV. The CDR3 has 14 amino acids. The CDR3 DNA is TGTGCCAGCAGCTTGGGCGGGGGTACGAATGAGCAGTTCTTC. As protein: CASSLGGGTNEQFF.

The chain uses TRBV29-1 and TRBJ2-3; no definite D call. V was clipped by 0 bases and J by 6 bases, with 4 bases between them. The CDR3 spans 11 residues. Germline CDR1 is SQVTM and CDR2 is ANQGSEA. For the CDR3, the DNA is TGCAGCGTTGAAGAGTGGGATACGCAGTATTTT. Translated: CSVEEWDTQYF.

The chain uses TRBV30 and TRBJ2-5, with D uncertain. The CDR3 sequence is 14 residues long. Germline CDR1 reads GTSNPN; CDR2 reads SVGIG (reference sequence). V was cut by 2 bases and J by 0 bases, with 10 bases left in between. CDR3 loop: CAWSPDTDQETQYF. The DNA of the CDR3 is TGTGCCTGGAGTCCTGACACAGACCAAGAGACCCAGTACTTC.

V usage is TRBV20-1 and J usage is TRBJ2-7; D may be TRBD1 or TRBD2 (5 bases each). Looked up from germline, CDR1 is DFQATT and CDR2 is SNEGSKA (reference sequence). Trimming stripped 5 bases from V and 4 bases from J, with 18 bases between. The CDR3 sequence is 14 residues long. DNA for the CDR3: TGCAGTGCTGAGGGTGGGGCAGGGATTTACGAGCAGTACTTC. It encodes CSAEGGAGIYEQYF.

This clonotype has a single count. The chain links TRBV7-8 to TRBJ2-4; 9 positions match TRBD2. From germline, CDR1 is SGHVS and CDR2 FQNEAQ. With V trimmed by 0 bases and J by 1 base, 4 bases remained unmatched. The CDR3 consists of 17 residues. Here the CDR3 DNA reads TGTGCCAGCAGCTTAGCCTCCAGCGGGGGGGCCAAAAACATTCAGTACTTC. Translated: CASSLASSGGAKNIQYF.

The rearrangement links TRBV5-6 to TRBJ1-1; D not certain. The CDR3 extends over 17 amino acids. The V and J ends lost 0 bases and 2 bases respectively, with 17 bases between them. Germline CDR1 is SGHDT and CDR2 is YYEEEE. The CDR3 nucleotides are TGTGCCAGCAGCTTGGGTCTTTTGGGCAGGCCAAACACTGAAGCTTTCTTT. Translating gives CASSLGLLGRPNTEAFF. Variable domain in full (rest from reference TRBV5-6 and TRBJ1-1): DAGVTQSPTHLIKTRGQQVTLRCSPKSGHDTVSWYQQALGQGPQFIFQYYEEEERQRGNFPDRFSGHQFPNYSSELNVNALLLGDSALYLCASSLGLLGRPNTEAFFGQGTRLTVV.

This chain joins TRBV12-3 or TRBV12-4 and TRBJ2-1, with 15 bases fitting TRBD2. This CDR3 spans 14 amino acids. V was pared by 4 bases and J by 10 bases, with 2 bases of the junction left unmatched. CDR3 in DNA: TGTGCCAGCAGTTCGGGACTAGCGGGGGGCGAGCAGTTCTTC. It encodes CASSSGLAGGEQFF.